What follows is one T cell receptor (beta chain) and its context. Other nucleotide sequences in the sample specify the same CDR3. TCRdb's table, derived via immunoSEQ multiplex PCR, lists solely in-frame clones and lacks some. The data hold about 190,000 clones, with roughly 84% observed a single time. This CDR3 has 14 amino acids. V shed 4 bases, J shed 5 bases, and the junction held 5 bases outside the gene matches. Germline V gives CDR1 SGHRS, CDR2 YFSETQ. This entry belongs to a study of blood T cell repertoires in COVID-19. For the study at large: T cells, B-cell-depleted T cells, or PBMCs supplied cDNA or gDNA.

The sequenced sample was PBMCs or T cells enriched from blood (not recorded which). The V gene is TRBV5-1, the J gene TRBJ1-4, with 7 bases matching TRBD1. This clonotype was sampled from a woman aged 25-40 years who had recovered from COVID-19. CDR3 protein: CASSLGTVNEKLFF. The CDR3 coding sequence is TGCGCCAGCAGCCTCGGGACAGTCAATGAAAAACTGTTTTTT.